The 24 T cell receptor beta chains given below trace back to one sample, sequenced in a study of CD8 T cells in ankylosing spondylitis. TCRdb reprocessed the 5' RACE reads with MiXCR, giving one entry per CDR3 protein. Found here are about 250,000 distinct CDR3 sequences, 32% of them singletons; the top ten hold about 4%. The sequenced sample consisted of blood, either unsorted or a sorted T cell fraction (not recorded which). The receptors shown here come from a male donor with ankylosing spondylitis or in good health (not recorded which).

This clonotype was counted only a few times. This chain uses TRBV12-3 or TRBV12-4 with TRBJ2-1; the D is unclear. The V end lost 3 bases, the J end lost 3 bases, and 9 bases lay between the germline ends. The CDR3 runs 14 residues. The CDR3 protein is CASSFGQDYNEQFF. In DNA, the CDR3 is TGTGCCAGCAGTTTTGGGCAAGACTACAATGAGCAGTTCTTC.

This chain links TRBV20-1 with TRBJ1-4, with D possibly TRBD1 on 6 matching bases. Trimming left V 0 bases short and J 5 bases short, with 13 bases between. This CDR3 comprises 15 residues. Germline CDR1 and CDR2: DFQATT and SNEGSKA (reference sequence). CDR3 loop: CSARDWQGPNEKLFF. In DNA form, the CDR3 reads TGCAGTGCTAGAGATTGGCAGGGGCCAAATGAAAAACTGTTTTTT.

The chain joins TRBV7-9 to TRBJ1-3; no clear D. Per the germline V gene, CDR1 is SEHNR and CDR2 is FQNEAQ (reference sequence). Trimming stripped 5 bases from V and 0 bases from J, with 11 bases between. The CDR3 consists of 15 residues. CDR3: CASSPLTSSGNTIYF. The CDR3 DNA is TGTGCCAGCAGCCCCCTGACGAGCTCTGGAAACACCATATATTTT.

The gene calls are TRBV5-1 and TRBJ2-5; 8 nucleotides align to TRBD1. The CDR3 runs 14 residues. The J segment lost 3 bases and the V segment lost 4 bases, leaving 5 bases of the junction unmatched. From germline, CDR1 is SGHRS and CDR2 YFSETQ. The CDR3 DNA reads TGCGCCAGCAGCGGGTCGACAGGGGAAGAGACCCAGTACTTC. It codes for CASSGSTGEETQYF.

The V call is TRBV6-5, the J call TRBJ2-7; TRBD1 aligns across 12 bases. Trimming removed 4 bases from V and 4 bases from J; junction bases left unmatched: 5. The germline gives CDR1 MNHEY, CDR2 SVGAGI. The CDR3 spans 15 residues. CDR3 residues: CASSWGQGAMYEQYF. The CDR3 nucleotides read TGTGCCAGCAGTTGGGGACAGGGGGCTATGTACGAGCAGTACTTC.

This chain connects TRBV20-1 to TRBJ1-2, with no clear D. Per germline, CDR1 DFQATT and CDR2 SNEGSKA (reference sequence). The CDR3 is 14 amino acids. With 4 bases removed from V and 1 base from J, the gap between germline ends came to 13 bases. CDR3 protein: CSAKGITDNYGYTF. In DNA, the CDR3 is TGCAGTGCTAAGGGAATCACAGATAACTATGGCTACACCTTC.

The chain is built from TRBV30 and TRBJ2-7, with D hard to call. The CDR3 consists of 11 residues. Trimming stripped 4 bases from V and 2 bases from J, with 6 bases between. Germline CDR1 and CDR2: GTSNPN and SVGIG (reference sequence). The CDR3 spells CAWMTAYEQYF. As DNA, the CDR3 is TGTGCCTGGATGACGGCCTACGAGCAGTACTTC.

This clonotype occurred a few times. The CDR3 bases are TGTGCCACCAGTGCCCGGGACACGCCGTCCTACGAGCAGTACTTC. Protein product: CATSARDTPSYEQYF. The chain links TRBV24-1 to TRBJ2-7, with D tentatively TRBD1 (6 bases). V lost 5 bases to trimming and J lost 1 base, with 14 bases between them. This CDR3 is 15 amino acids long. Germline assignment: CDR1 KGHDR and CDR2 SFDVKD.

CDR3 region: CASSFSPGVKNIQYF. The CDR3 DNA sequence: TGTGCCAGCAGTTTTTCCCCGGGGGTGAAAAACATTCAGTACTTC. The gene calls are TRBV27 and TRBJ2-4; weak D call: TRBD2 (6 bases). Germline V CDR1 and CDR2: MNHEY, SMNVEV (reference sequence). V gave up 3 bases and J gave up 4 bases, with 13 bases separating them. This CDR3 is 15 amino acids long.

The chain carries TRBV11-2 and TRBJ2-1; either TRBD1 or TRBD2 may supply D (6 bases each). V was trimmed by 2 bases and J by 0 bases, leaving 11 bases between them. The CDR3 totals 16 residues. Germline assignment: CDR1 SGHAT and CDR2 FQNNGV. CDR3 in DNA: TGTGCCAGCAGCTTATTAACGGGGGCCTCCTACAATGAGCAGTTCTTC. As protein: CASSLLTGASYNEQFF.

This clonotype was detected a few times. The V call is TRBV5-1, the J call TRBJ2-1; 10 bases match TRBD2. Germline lookup yields CDR1 SGHRS and CDR2 YFSETQ. The CDR3 is made up of 16 amino acids. V shed 4 bases, J shed 0 bases, and the junction held 4 bases outside the gene matches. The CDR3 coding sequence is TGCGCCAGCAGCACTAGCGGGGATAGCTCCTACAATGAGCAGTTCTTC. This gives the protein CASSTSGDSSYNEQFF.

DNA of the CDR3: TGTGCCAGCTCACCGTCCCTAGCGGGGAGCACAGATACGCAGTATTTT. This encodes CASSPSLAGSTDTQYF. The rearrangement uses TRBV18 and TRBJ2-3, with TRBD2 matching over 9 bases. This CDR3 has 16 residues. Germline values: CDR1 KGHSH, CDR2 LQKENI. The junction had 4 bases not matched to a gene; V was cut back by 3 bases and J by 0 bases.

The chain recombines TRBV15 with TRBJ2-7; D gene uncertain. The V gene lost 0 bases and the J gene lost 5 bases, with 11 bases spanning the gap. Germline V gives CDR1 LNHNV, CDR2 YYDKDF (reference sequence). The CDR3 consists of 14 residues. The CDR3 loop is CATSRDRSADEQYF. The CDR3 nucleotides are TGTGCCACCAGCAGAGATCGTTCGGCAGACGAGCAGTACTTC.

This clonotype was counted at least ten times. This rearrangement joins TRBV6-1 to TRBJ2-7; TRBD1 might be the D (6 bases). The CDR3 is 14 residues long. Deletions cut 5 bases from V and 3 bases from J, with 14 bases between. Germline lookup yields CDR1 MNHNS and CDR2 SASEGT. The CDR3 loop is CASSLTGQGYEQYF. The DNA of the CDR3 is TGTGCCAGCAGTCTCACGGGACAAGGCTACGAGCAGTACTTC.

This clonotype was seen more than once but under ten times. This chain connects TRBV20-1 to TRBJ2-7; 8 nucleotides agree with TRBD1. This CDR3 is 12 amino acids long. Germline CDR1 and CDR2: DFQATT and SNEGSKA (reference sequence). Unmatched junction bases numbered 4, after V lost 5 bases and J lost 4 bases. This chain's CDR3 is CSAQGARYEQYF. The CDR3 DNA is TGCAGTGCTCAGGGGGCGCGTTACGAGCAGTACTTC.

This clonotype appeared a few times. The chain has TRBV10-2 and TRBJ2-7; TRBD1 matches at 8 bases. Germline V gene lookup returns CDR1 WSHSY and CDR2 SAAADI. The CDR3 length is 14 residues. V dropped 6 bases and J dropped 2; count of bases not matched to a gene: 6. The CDR3 region has the DNA TGCGCCAGCAGGGCCGACAGGGGACCCTACGAGCAGTACTTC. It is translated as CASRADRGPYEQYF.

The chain links TRBV5-1 to TRBJ1-1; TRBD1 matches 11 bases. CDR1 is SGHRS, CDR2 YFSETQ, per germline. The trim removed 1 base at V and 2 bases at J, leaving 7 bases unmatched. The CDR3 sequence is 17 residues long. The CDR3 region is CASSLSRTGGRNTEAFF. The CDR3 DNA reads TGCGCCAGCAGCTTGAGTCGGACAGGGGGCCGTAACACTGAAGCTTTCTTT.

The chain combines TRBV20-1 with TRBJ2-3; 10 positions agree with TRBD2. The V gene end was trimmed by 1 base and the J gene end by 2 bases; junction bases not matched to a gene: 6. Germline V gene lookup returns CDR1 DFQATT and CDR2 SNEGSKA (reference sequence). This CDR3 has 16 amino acids. CDR3 DNA sequence: TGCAGTGCTAGAGTAAGGACTAGCGGTATCACAGATACGCAGTATTTT. It codes for CSARVRTSGITDTQYF.

The chain joins TRBV10-3 to TRBJ2-5; D may match TRBD1 or TRBD2 (6 bases each). The CDR3 has 16 amino acids. Germline lookup yields CDR1 ENHRY and CDR2 SYGVKD. Deletions cut 6 bases from V and 5 bases from J, with 22 bases between. Here the CDR3 DNA reads TGTGCCATCAGCTCTTCTAGCGAAGGGGGTTGGGAGACCCAGTACTTC. It encodes CAISSSSEGGWETQYF.

This rearrangement joins TRBV28 to TRBJ2-6; D possibly uses TRBD1 or TRBD2 (5 bases each). The CDR3 has 17 amino acids. Trimming took 2 bases from V and 0 from J, leaving 11 bases between them. Germline values: CDR1 MDHEN, CDR2 SYDVKM. The CDR3 bases are TGTGCCAGCAGTTTAGCGACTGGGGGCTCTGGGGCCAACGTCCTGACTTTC. It yields the protein CASSLATGGSGANVLTF.

The chain couples TRBV6-5 to TRBJ2-1; D gene ambiguous. CDR1 and CDR2 (germline): MNHEY, SVGAGI. This CDR3 is built from 17 residues. V dropped 0 bases and J dropped 1 base, with 13 bases sitting between them. As DNA, the CDR3 is TGTGCCAGCAGTTACTCGGGTGCCCTGTCTTCCTACAATGAGCAGTTCTTC. This gives the protein CASSYSGALSSYNEQFF.

Many counts were recorded for this clonotype. This rearrangement joins TRBV29-1 to TRBJ2-3; D remains unclear. Germline-derived CDR1 and CDR2 are SQVTM and ANQGSEA. This CDR3 is 14 amino acids long. Deletions cut 7 bases from V and 1 base from J, with 15 bases between. This chain's CDR3 is CSAPGGTRTDTQYF. In nucleotides, the CDR3 is TGCAGCGCTCCCGGCGGTACCCGCACAGATACGCAGTATTTT.

The chain carries TRBV6-5 and TRBJ1-6, with D hard to call. CDR1 and CDR2 from the germline V gene are MNHEY and SVGAGI. With 2 bases removed from V and 5 bases from J, the gap between germline ends came to 13 bases. The CDR3 consists of 16 residues. The CDR3 DNA sequence: TGTGCCAGCAGTTACAGGCCCCGTGGAAATAATTCACCCCTCCACTTT. Protein sequence: CASSYRPRGNNSPLHF.

V is TRBV5-1 and J is TRBJ1-1, with TRBD1 as a possible D gene (5 bases). V lost 4 bases to trimming and J lost 2 bases, with 18 bases between them. Germline V gene lookup returns CDR1 SGHRS and CDR2 YFSETQ. There are 16 residues in the CDR3. CDR3 in amino acids: CASSPKGGGENTEAFF. CDR3 bases: TGCGCCAGCAGCCCGAAGGGCGGGGGGGAAAACACTGAAGCTTTCTTT. The full variable domain, in which reference TRBV5-1 and TRBJ1-1 provide the parts outside the CDR3, is KAGVTQTPRYLIKTRGQQVTLSCSPISGHRSVSWYQQTPGQGLQFLFEYFSETQRNKGNFPGRFSGRQFSNSRSEMNVSTLELGDSALYLCASSPKGGGENTEAFFGQGTRLTVV.